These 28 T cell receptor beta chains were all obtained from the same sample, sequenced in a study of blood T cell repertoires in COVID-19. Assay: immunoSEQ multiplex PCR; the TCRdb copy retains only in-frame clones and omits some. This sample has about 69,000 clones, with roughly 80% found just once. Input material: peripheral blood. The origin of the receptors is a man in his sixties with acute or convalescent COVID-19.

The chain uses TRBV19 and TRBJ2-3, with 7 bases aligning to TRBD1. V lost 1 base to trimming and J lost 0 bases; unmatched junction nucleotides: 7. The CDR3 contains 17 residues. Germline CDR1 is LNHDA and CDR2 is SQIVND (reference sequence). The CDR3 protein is CASSIGGQDFSTDTQYF. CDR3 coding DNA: TGTGCCAGTAGTATAGGTGGACAGGATTTTAGCACAGATACGCAGTATTTT.

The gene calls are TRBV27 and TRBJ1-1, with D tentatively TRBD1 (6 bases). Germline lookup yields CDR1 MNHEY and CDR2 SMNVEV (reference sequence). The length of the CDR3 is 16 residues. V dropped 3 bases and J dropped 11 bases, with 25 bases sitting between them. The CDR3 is CASSFLAALGAGAAFF. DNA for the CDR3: TGTGCCAGCAGTTTTTTGGCGGCTTTGGGGGCAGGGGCGGCTTTCTTT.

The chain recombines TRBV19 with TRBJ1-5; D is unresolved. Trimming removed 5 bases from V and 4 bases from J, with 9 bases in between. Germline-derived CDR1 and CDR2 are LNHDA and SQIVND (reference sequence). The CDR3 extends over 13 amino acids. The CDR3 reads CASSGLGNQPQHF. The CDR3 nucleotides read TGTGCCAGTAGTGGGCTTGGGAATCAGCCCCAGCATTTT.

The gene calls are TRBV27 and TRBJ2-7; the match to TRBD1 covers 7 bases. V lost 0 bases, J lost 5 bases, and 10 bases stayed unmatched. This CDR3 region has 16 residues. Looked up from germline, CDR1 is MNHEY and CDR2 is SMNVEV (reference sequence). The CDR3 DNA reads TGTGCCAGCAGTTTATCCCGGACAGGTATCGTACACGAGCAGTACTTC. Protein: CASSLSRTGIVHEQYF.

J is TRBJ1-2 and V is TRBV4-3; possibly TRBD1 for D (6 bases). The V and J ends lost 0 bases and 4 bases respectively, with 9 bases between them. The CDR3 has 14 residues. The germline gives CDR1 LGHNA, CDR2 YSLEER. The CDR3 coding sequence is TGCGCCAGCAGCCAAGATCTGGACAGCTATGGCTACACCTTC. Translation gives CASSQDLDSYGYTF.

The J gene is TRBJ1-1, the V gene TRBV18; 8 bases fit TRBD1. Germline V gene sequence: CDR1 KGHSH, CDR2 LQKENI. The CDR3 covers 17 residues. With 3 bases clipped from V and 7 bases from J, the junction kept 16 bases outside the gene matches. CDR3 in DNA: TGTGCCAGCTCACCCCAGCCGACAGGGGACATGAACGGTGAAGCTTTCTTT. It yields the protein CASSPQPTGDMNGEAFF.

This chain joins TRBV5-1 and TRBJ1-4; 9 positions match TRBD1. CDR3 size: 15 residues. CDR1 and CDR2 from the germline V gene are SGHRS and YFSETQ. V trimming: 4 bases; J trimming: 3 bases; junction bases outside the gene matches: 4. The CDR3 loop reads CASSGQGPPNEKLFF. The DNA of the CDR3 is TGCGCCAGCAGCGGACAGGGGCCCCCTAATGAAAAACTGTTTTTT.

In DNA form, the CDR3 reads TGTGCCAGCAGCTTAGGAGGGCACTACACTGAAGCTTTCTTT. Translation gives CASSLGGHYTEAFF. This chain joins TRBV7-2 and TRBJ1-1; D is undetermined. The germline V gene encodes CDR1 SGHTA and CDR2 FQGNSA. CDR3 length: 14 residues. V was shortened by 1 base and J by 3 bases, with 9 bases between the two germline ends.

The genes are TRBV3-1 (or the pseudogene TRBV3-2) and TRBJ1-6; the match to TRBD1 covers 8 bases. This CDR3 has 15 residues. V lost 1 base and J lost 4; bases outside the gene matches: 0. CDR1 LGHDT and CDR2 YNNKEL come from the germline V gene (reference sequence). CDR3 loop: CASSQGTGYNSPLHF. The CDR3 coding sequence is TGTGCCAGCAGCCAAGGGACAGGGTATAATTCACCCCTCCACTTT.

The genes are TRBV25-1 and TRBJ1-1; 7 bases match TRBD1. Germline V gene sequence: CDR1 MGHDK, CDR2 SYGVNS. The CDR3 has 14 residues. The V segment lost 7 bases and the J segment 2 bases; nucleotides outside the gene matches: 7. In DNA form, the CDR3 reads TGTGCCAGCACCACCGACAGGGCTAACACTGAAGCTTTCTTT. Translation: CASTTDRANTEAFF.

CDR3 sequence reads: CASSVAQETQYF. CDR3 nucleotides: TGCGCCAGCAGCGTGGCGCAAGAGACCCAGTACTTC. The V call is TRBV5-1, the J call TRBJ2-5; D gene unclear. Trimming took off 4 bases at V and 2 bases at J, with 6 bases between the two ends. Germline-derived CDR1 and CDR2 are SGHRS and YFSETQ. The CDR3 consists of 12 residues.

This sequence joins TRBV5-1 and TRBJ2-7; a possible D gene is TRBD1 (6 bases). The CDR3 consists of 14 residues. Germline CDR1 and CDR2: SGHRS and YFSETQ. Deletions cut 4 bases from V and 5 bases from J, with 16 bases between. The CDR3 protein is CASSGTGQGHEQYF. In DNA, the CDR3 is TGCGCCAGCAGCGGGACGGGACAAGGACACGAGCAGTACTTC.

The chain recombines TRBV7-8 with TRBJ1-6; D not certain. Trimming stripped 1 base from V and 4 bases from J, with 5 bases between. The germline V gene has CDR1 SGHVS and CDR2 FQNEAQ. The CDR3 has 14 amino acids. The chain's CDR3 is CASSLVQYNSPLHF. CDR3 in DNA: TGTGCCAGCAGCTTAGTTCAGTATAATTCACCCCTCCACTTT.

CDR3 amino acids: CASSGTGRETEAFF. The CDR3 DNA sequence: TGTGCCAGCAGCGGGACAGGGAGAGAGACTGAAGCTTTCTTT. V and J are TRBV2 and TRBJ1-1; 9 nucleotides agree with TRBD1. With 6 bases clipped from V and 5 bases from J, the junction kept 7 bases outside the gene matches. CDR3 length equals 14 residues. Germline CDR1 reads SNHLY; CDR2 reads FYNNEI.

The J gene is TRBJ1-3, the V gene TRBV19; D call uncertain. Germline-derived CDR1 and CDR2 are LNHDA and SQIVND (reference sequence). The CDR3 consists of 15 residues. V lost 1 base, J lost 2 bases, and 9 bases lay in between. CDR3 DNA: TGTGCCAGTAGTATAGTAGGAGCGGCTGGAAACACCATATATTTT. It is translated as CASSIVGAAGNTIYF.

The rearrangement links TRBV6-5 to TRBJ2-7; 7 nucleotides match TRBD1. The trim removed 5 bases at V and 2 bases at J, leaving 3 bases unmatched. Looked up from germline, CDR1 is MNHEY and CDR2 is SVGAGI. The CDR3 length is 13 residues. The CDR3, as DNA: TGTGCCAGCAGTAGGGACAGTCCCTACGAGCAGTACTTC. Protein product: CASSRDSPYEQYF.

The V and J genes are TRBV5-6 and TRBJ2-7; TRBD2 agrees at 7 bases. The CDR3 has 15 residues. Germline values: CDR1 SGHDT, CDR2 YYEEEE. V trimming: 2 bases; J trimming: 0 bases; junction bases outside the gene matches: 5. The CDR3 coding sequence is TGTGCCAGCAGCTTCGTCGGGAGGAACTCCTACGAGCAGTACTTC. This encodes CASSFVGRNSYEQYF.

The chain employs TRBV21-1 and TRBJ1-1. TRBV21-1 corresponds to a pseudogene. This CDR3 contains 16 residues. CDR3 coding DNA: TGTGCCAGCAGCAAAGTAGGGCCCCGACGGGGCACTGAAGCTTTCTTT. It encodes CASSKVGPRRGTEAFF.

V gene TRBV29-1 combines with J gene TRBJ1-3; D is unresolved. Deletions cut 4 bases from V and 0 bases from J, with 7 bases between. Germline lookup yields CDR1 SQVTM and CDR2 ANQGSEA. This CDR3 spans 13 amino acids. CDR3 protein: CSVGGDSGNTIYF. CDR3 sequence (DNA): TGCAGCGTTGGAGGAGACTCTGGAAACACCATATATTTT.

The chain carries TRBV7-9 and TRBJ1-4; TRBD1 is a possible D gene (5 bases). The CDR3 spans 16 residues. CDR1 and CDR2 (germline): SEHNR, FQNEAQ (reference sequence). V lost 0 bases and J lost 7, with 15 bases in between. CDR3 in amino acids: CASSLAGSGVGEKLFF. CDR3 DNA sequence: TGTGCCAGCAGCTTAGCAGGATCGGGGGTTGGTGAAAAACTGTTTTTT. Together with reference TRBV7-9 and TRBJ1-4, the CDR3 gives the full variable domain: DTGVSQNPRHKITKRGQNVTFRCDPISEHNRLYWYRQTLGQGPEFLTYFQNEAQLEKSRLLSDRFSAERPKGSFSTLEIQRTEQGDSAMYLCASSLAGSGVGEKLFFGSGTQLSVL.

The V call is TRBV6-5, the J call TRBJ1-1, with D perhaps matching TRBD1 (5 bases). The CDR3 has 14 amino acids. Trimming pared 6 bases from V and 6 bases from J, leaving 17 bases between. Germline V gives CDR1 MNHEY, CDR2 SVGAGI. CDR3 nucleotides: TGTGCCAGCAGCCTCCTGGGGGGAGGGGCTGAAGCTTTCTTT. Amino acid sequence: CASSLLGGGAEAFF.

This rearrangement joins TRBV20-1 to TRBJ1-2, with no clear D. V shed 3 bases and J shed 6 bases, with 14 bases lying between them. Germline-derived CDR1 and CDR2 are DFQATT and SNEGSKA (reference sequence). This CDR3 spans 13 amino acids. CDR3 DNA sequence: TGCAGTGCTAGTCGACGGGAGTTAGATGGCTACACCTTC. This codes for CSASRRELDGYTF.

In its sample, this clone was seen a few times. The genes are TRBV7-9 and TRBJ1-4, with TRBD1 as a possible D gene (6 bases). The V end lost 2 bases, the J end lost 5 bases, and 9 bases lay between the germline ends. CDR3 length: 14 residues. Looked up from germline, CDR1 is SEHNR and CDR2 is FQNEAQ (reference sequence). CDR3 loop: CASSLRDTNEKLFF. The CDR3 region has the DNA TGTGCCAGCAGCTTAAGGGACACCAATGAAAAACTGTTTTTT.

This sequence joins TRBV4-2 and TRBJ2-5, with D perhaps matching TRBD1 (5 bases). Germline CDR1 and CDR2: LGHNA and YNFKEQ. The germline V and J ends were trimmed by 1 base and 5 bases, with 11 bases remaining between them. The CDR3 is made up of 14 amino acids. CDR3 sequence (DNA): TGTGCCAGCAGCCAAGGACAGCGTTCGGAGACCCAGTACTTC. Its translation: CASSQGQRSETQYF.

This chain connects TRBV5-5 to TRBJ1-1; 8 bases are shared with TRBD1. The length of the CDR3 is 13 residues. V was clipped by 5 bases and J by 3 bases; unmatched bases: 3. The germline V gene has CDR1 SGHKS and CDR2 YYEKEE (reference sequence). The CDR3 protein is CASRKTGDTEAFF. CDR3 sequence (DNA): TGTGCCAGCAGAAAGACAGGGGACACTGAAGCTTTCTTT.

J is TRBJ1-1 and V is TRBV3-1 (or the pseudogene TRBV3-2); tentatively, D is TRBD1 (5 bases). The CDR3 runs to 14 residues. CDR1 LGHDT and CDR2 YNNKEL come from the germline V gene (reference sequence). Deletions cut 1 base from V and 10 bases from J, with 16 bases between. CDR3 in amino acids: CASSQGRSGNSAFF. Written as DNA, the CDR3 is TGTGCCAGCAGCCAAGGCCGGTCAGGGAATTCAGCTTTCTTT.

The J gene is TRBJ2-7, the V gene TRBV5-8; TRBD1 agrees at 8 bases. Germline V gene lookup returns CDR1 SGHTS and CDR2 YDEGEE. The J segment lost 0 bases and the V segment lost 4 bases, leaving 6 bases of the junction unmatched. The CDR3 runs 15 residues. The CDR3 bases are TGTGCCAGCAGCCGATCTGGACAGGGCTCCTACGAGCAGTACTTC. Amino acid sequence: CASSRSGQGSYEQYF.

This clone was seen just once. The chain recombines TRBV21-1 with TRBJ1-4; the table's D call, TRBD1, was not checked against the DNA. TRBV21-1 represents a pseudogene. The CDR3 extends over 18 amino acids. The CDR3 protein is CASSNSVQQLSTNEKLFF. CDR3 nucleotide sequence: TGTGCCAGCAGCAATTCGGTACAGCAGCTATCAACTAATGAAAAACTGTTTTTT.